This T cell receptor (beta chain) was captured by sequencing in a study of PD-1 blockade in classical Hodgkin lymphoma. General study findings and limits: Still unresolved is the cause of the repertoire differences, which may be disease activity or prior therapy. Newly diagnosed and completely responding patients shared comparable baseline diversity. The study found that TCR diversity rose significantly by C4D1 in CD4+ but not CD8+ cells. Relapsed/refractory patients reportedly had lower baseline diversity than newly diagnosed patients.

As for this clone: What it binds is unknown.

The patients all showed relapse after autologous stem cell transplantation, while their brentuximab vedotin exposure varied. TCRdb's copy holds only in-frame clones and misses some; the assay was immunoSEQ multiplex PCR. The table has 9,500 to 10,000 clones, roughly 92% seen once. Trimming took 6 bases from V and 9 from J, leaving 12 bases between them. The CDR3 runs to 12 residues. CDR1 and CDR2 (germline): PRHDT, FYEKMQ (reference sequence). Sequenced here: peripheral blood mononuclear cells (PBMCs), sampled at baseline. This chain links TRBV13 with TRBJ2-1; D might be TRBD1 (6 bases). This clonotype was obtained from a human donor with classical Hodgkin lymphoma. The CDR3 DNA is TGTGCCAGCAGACGACAGGATACTGAGCAGTTCTTC. The encoded protein is CASRRQDTEQFF.